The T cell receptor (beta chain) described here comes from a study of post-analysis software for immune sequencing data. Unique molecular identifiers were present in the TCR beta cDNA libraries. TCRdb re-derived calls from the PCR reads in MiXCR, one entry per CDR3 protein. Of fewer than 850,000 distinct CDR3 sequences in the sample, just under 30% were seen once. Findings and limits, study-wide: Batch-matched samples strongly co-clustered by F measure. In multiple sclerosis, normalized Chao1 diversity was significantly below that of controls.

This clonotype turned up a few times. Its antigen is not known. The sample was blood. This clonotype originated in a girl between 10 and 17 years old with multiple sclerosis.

The CDR3 bases are TGTGCCATCAGTGAGTCACAGGGGGGACCCTACGAGCAGTACTTC. It encodes CAISESQGGPYEQYF. The gene calls are TRBV10-3 and TRBJ2-7; 8 nucleotides match TRBD1. The CDR3 sequence is 15 residues long. CDR1 is ENHRY and CDR2 is SYGVKD in the germline V gene. The ends lost 0 bases at V and 2 bases at J; junction bases unmatched: 3.